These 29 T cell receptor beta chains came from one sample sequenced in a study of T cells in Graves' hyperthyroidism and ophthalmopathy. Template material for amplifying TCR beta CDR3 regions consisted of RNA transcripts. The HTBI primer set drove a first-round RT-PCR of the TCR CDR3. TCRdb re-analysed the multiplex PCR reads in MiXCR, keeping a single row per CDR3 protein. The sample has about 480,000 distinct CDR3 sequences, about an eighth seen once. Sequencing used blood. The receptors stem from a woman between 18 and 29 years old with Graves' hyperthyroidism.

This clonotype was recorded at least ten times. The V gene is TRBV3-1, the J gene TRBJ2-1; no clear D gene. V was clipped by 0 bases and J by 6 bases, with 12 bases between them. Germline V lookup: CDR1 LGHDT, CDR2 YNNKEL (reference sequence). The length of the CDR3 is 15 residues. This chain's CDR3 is CASSQDRQPFNEQFF. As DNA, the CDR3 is TGTGCCAGCAGCCAAGATCGGCAGCCTTTCAATGAGCAGTTCTTC.

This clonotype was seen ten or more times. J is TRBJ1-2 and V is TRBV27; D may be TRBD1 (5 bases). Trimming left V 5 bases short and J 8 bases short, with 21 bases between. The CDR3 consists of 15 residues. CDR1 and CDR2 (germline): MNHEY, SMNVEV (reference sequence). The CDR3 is CASSPNPRDGRGYTF. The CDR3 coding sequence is TGTGCCAGCAGTCCCAACCCGAGGGACGGCCGGGGCTACACCTTC.

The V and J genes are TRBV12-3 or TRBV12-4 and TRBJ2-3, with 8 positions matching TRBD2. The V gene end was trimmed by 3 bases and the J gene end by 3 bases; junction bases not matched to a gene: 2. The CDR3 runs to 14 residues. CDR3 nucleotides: TGTGCCAGCAGTTTGGCTAGCGGGACAGATACGCAGTATTTT. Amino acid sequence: CASSLASGTDTQYF.

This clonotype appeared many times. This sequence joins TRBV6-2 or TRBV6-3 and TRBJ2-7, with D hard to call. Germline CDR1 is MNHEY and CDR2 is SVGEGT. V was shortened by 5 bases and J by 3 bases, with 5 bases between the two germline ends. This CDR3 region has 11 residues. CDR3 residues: CASSTLYEQYF. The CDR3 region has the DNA TGTGCCAGCAGTACCCTCTACGAGCAGTACTTC.

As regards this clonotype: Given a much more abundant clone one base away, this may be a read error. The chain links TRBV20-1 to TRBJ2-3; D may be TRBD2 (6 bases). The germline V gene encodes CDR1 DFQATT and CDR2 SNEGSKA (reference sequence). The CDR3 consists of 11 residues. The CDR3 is CGPGVKGTQYF. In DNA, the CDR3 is TGCGGCCCGGGGGTGAAGGGTACGCAGTATTTT.

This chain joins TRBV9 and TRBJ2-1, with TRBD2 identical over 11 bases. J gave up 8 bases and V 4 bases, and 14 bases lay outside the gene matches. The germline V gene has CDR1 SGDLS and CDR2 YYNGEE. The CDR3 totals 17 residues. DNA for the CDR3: TGTGCCAGCAGCCAAGAGTTTGGGCTAGCGGGAGGCGATGAGCAGTTCTTC. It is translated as CASSQEFGLAGGDEQFF.

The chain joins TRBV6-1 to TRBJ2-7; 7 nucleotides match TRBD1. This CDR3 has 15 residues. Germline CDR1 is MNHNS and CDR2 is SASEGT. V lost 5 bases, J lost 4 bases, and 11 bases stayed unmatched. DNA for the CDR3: TGTGCCAGCAGTAAACGGGACAGCTCATTTTACGAGCAGTACGTC. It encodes CASSKRDSSFYEQYV.

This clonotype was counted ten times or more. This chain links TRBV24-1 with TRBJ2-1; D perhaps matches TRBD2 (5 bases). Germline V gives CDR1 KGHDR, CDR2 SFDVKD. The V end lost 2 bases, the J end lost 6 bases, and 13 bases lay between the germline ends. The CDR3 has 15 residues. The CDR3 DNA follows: TGTGCCACCAGTGATTGGGAGAACGTTTCCAATGAGCAGTTCTTC. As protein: CATSDWENVSNEQFF.

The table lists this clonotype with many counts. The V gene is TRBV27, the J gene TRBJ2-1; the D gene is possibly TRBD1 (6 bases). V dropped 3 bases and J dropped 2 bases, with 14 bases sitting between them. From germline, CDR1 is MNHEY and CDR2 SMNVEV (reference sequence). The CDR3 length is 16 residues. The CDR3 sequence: CASSFYRDNAYNEQFF. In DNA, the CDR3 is TGTGCCAGCAGTTTCTACCGGGACAACGCCTACAATGAGCAGTTCTTC.

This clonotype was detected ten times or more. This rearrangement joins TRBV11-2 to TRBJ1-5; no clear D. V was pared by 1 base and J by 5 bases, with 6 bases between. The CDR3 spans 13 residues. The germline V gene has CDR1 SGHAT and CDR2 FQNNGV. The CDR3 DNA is TGTGCCAGCAGCTTAGTGGCTGATCAGCCCCAGCATTTT. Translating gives CASSLVADQPQHF.

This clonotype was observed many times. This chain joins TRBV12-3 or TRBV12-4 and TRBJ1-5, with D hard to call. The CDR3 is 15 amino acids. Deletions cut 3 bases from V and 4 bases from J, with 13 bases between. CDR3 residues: CASSFPRAVNQPQHF. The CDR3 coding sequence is TGTGCCAGCAGTTTTCCGCGGGCCGTAAATCAGCCCCAGCATTTT.

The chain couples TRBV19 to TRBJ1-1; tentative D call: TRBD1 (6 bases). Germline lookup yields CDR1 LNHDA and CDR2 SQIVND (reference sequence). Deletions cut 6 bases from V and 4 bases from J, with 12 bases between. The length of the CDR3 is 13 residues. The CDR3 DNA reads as TGTGCCAGTAGAAGGACAGAGCGCACTGAAGCTTTCTTT. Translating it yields CASRRTERTEAFF.

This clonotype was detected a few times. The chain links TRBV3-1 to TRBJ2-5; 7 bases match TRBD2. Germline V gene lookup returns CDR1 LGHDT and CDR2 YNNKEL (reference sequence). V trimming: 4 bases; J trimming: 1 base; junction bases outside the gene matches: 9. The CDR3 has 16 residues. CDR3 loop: CASSRMAGVGQETQYF. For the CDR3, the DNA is TGTGCCAGCAGCCGAATGGCGGGAGTGGGCCAAGAGACCCAGTACTTC.

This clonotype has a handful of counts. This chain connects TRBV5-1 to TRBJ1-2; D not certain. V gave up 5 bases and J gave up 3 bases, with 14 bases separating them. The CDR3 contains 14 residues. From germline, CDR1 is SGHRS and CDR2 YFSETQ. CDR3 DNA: TGCGCCAGCAGTGTGGGCTCGCAGGACTATGGCTACACCTTC. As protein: CASSVGSQDYGYTF.

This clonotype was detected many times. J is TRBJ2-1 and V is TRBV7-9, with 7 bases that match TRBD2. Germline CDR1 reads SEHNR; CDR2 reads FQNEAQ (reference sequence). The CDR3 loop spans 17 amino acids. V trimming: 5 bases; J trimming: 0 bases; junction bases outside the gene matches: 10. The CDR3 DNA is TGTGCCAGCAGCCCAACAACTCTAGCGGTCTCCTACAATGAGCAGTTCTTC. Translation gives CASSPTTLAVSYNEQFF.

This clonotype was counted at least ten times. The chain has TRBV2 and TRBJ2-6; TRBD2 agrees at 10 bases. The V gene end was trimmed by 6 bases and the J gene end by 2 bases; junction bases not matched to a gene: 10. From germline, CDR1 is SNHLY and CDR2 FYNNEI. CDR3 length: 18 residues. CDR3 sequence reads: CASRRTSGGPAGANVLTF. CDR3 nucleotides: TGTGCCAGCAGACGGACTAGCGGAGGCCCAGCTGGGGCCAACGTCCTGACTTTC.

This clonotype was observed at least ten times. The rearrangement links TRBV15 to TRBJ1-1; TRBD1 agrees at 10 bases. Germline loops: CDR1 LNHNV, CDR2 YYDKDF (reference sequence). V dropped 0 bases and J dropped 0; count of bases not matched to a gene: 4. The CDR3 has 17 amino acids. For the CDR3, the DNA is TGTGCCACCAGCAGAGAGGGACAGGGGCAAATGAACACTGAAGCTTTCTTT. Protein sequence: CATSREGQGQMNTEAFF.

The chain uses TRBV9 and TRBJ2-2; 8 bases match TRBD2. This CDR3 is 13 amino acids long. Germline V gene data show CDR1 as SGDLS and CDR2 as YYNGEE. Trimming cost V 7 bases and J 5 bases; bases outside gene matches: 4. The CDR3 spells CASRREGTGELFF. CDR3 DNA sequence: TGTGCCAGCCGCCGGGAGGGAACCGGGGAGCTGTTTTTT. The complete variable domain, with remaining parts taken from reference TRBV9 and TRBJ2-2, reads DSGVTQTPKHLITATGQRVTLRCSPRSGDLSVYWYQQSLDQGLQFLIQYYNGEERAKGNILERFSAQQFPDLHSELNLSSLELGDSALYFCASRREGTGELFFGEGSRLTVL.

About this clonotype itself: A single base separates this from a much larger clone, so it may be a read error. The CDR3 coding sequence is TGCAGTGCCCACCCGACTAGCGGGAGTAGGTATGAGCAGTACTTC. Translating gives CSAHPTSGSRYEQYF. The chain links TRBV20-1 to TRBJ2-7, with TRBD2 matching over 12 bases. V lost 6 bases and J lost 7; bases outside the gene matches: 13. This CDR3 has 15 residues. Germline lookup yields CDR1 DFQATT and CDR2 SNEGSKA (reference sequence).

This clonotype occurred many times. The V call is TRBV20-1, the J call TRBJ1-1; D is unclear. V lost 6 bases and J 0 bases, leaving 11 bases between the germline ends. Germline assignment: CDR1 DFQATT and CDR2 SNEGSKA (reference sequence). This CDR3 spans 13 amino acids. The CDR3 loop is CSARESVNTEAFF. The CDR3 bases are TGCAGTGCACGGGAGTCGGTGAACACTGAAGCTTTCTTT.

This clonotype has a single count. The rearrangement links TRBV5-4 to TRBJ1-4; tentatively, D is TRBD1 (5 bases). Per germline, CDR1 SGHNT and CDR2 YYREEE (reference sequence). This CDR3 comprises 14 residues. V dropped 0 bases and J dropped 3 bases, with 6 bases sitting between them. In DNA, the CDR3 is TGTGCCAGCAGCTTGGGGGGGGCTAATGAAAAACTGTTTTTT. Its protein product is CASSLGGANEKLFF.

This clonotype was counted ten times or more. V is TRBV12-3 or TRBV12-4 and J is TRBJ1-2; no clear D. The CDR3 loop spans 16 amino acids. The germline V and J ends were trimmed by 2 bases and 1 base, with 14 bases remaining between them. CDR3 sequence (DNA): TGTGCCAGCAGTTTAAATGGCGCACAAATTAACTATGGCTACACCTTC. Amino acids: CASSLNGAQINYGYTF.

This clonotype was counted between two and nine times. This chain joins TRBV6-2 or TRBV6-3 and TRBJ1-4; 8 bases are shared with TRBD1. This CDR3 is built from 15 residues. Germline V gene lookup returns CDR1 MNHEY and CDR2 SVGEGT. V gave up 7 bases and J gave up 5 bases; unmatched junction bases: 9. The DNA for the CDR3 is TGTGCCAGCACCCGCTCGAGACAGGGGAATGAAAAACTGTTTTTT. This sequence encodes CASTRSRQGNEKLFF.

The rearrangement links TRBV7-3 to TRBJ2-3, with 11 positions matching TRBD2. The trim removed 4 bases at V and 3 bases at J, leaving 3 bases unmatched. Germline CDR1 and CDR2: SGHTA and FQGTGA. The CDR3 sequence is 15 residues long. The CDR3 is CASSSSGRFTDTQYF. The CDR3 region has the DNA TGTGCCAGCAGCTCTAGCGGGAGGTTTACAGATACGCAGTATTTT.

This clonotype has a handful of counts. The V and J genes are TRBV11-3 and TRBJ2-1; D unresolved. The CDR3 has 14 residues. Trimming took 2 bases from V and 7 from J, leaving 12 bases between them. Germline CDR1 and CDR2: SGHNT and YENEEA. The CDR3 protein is CASSLSLPVNEQFF. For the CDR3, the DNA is TGTGCCAGCAGCTTATCTTTGCCAGTAAATGAGCAGTTCTTC.

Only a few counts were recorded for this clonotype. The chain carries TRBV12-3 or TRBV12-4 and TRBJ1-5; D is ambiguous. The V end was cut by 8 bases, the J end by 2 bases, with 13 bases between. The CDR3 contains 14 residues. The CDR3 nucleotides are TGTGCCAGCGGCCCGGCGCAGGGCAATCAGCCCCAGCATTTT. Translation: CASGPAQGNQPQHF.

This CDR3 is CASSAAGMGTDTQYF. CDR3 in DNA: TGCGCCAGCAGTGCGGCAGGGATGGGCACAGATACGCAGTATTTT. V and J are TRBV10-1 and TRBJ2-3, with D perhaps matching TRBD1 (5 bases). Trimming took off 4 bases at V and 1 base at J, with 12 bases between the two ends. The germline gives CDR1 WNHNN, CDR2 SYGVQD (reference sequence). This CDR3 is built from 15 residues.

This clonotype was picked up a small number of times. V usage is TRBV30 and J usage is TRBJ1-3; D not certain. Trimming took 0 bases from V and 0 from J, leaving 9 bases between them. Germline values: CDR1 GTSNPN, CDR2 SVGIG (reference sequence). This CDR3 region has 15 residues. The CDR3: CAWSVLRSSGNTIYF. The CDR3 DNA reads TGTGCCTGGAGTGTTTTGAGGAGCTCTGGAAACACCATATATTTT. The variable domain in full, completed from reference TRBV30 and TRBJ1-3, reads SQTIHQWPATLVQPVGSPLSLECTVEGTSNPNLYWYRQAAGRGLQLLFYSVGIGQISSEVPQNLSASRPQDRQFILSSKKLLLSDSGFYLCAWSVLRSSGNTIYFGEGSWLTVV.

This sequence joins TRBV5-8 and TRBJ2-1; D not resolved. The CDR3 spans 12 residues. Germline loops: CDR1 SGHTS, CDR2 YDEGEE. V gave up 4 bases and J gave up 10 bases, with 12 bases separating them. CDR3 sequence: CASSGLAEEQFF. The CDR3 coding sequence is TGTGCCAGCAGCGGGTTAGCCGAGGAGCAGTTCTTC.